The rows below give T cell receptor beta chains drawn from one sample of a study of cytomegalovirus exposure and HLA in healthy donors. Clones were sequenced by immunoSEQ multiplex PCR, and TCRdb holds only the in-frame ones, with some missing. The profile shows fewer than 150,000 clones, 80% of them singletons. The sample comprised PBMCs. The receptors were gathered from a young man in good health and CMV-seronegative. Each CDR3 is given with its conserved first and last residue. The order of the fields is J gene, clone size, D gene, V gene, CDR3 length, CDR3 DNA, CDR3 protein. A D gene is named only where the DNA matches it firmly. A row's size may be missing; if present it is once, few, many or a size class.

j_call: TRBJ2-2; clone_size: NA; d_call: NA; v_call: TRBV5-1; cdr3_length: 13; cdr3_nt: TGCGCCAGCAGCTTTCAGGGTACCGGGGAGCTGTTTTTT; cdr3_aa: CASSFQGTGELFF
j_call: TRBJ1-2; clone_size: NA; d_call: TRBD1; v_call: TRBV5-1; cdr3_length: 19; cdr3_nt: TGCGCCAGCAGCTGGGATTCCAGGACAGGGGCCCACTTGTTCTATGGCTACACCTTC; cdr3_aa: CASSWDSRTGAHLFYGYTF
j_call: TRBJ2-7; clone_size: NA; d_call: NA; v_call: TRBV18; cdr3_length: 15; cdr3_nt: TGTGCCAGCTCACCACGGTCGGGCCCGGAGGGCGAGCAGTACTTC; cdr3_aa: CASSPRSGPEGEQYF
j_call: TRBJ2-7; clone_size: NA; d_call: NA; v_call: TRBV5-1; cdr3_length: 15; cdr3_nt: TGCGCCAGCAGCCCGGGCCAGGGGGGAACGTACGAGCAGTACTTC; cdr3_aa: CASSPGQGGTYEQYF
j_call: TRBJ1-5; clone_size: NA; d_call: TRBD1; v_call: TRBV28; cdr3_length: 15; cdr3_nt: TGTGCCAGCAGTTTGGAGGACAGGGAAGGGCAGCCCCAGCATTTT; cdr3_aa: CASSLEDREGQPQHF
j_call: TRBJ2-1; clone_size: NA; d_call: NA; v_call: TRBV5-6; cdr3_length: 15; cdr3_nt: TGTGCCAGCAGCTTGCCCACGGTTCTCTACAATGAGCAGTTCTTC; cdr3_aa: CASSLPTVLYNEQFF
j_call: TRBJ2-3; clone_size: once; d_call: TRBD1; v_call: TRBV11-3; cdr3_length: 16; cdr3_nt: TGTGCCAGCAGCTTAGGGACAGGGAGCCGACCAGATACGCAGTATTTT; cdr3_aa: CASSLGTGSRPDTQYF
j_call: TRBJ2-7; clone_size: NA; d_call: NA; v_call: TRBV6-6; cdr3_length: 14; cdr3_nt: TGTGCCAGCAGGCAAACGGGGGTTTCCTACGAGCAGTACTTC; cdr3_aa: CASRQTGVSYEQYF
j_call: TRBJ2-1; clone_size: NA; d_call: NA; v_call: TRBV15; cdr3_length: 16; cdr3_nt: TGTGCCACCAGCAAGGGGCTAAAGGTTGGGTACGATGAGCAGTTCTTC; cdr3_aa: CATSKGLKVGYDEQFF
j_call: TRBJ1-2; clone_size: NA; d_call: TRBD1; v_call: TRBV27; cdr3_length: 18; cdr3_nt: TGTGCCAGCAGTTTATTGGGGACAGGGGGTGTAGTGAGCTATGGCTACACCTTC; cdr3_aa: CASSLLGTGGVVSYGYTF
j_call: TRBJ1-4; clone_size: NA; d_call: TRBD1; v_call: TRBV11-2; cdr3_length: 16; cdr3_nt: TGTGCCAGCAGCCCGGGTGACAGGGGAGGAGATGAAAAACTGTTTTTT; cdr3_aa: CASSPGDRGGDEKLFF
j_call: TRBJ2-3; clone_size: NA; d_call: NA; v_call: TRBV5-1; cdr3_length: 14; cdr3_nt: TGCGCCAGCAGCTTGGGGTCGGTCACAGATACGCAGTATTTT; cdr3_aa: CASSLGSVTDTQYF
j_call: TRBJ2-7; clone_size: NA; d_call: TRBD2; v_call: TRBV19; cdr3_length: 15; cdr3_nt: TGTGCCAGTAGGTCTAGCGGGAGGTCGCCCTACGAGCAGTACTTC; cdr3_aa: CASRSSGRSPYEQYF
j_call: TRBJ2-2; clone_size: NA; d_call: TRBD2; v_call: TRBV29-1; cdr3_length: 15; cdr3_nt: TGCAGCGTCTTCGGGGGGGGAGGGTTTGCCGGGGAGCTGTTTTTT; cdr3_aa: CSVFGGGGFAGELFF
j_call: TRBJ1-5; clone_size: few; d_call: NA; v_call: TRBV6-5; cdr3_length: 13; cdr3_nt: TGTGCCAGCCAGGGGAATTGGAATCAGCCCCAGCATTTT; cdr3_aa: CASQGNWNQPQHF
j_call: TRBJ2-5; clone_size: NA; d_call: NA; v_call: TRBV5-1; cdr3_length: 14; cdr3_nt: TGCGCCAGCAGCCCCGGACAGTACCAAGAGACCCAGTACTTC; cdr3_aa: CASSPGQYQETQYF
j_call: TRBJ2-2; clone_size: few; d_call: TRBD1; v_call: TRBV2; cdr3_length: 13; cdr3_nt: TGTGCCAGCAGTCGACAGGGGAACGGGGAGCTGTTTTTT; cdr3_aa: CASSRQGNGELFF
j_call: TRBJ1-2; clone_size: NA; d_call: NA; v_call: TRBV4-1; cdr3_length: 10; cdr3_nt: TGCGCCAGCACCCTCTATGGCTACACCTTC; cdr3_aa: CASTLYGYTF
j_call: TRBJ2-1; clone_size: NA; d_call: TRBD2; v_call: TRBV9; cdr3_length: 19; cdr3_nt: TGTGCCAGCAGCGTAGGCTTGGGGACTAGCGGTATCTTTTACAATGAGCAGTTCTTC; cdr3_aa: CASSVGLGTSGIFYNEQFF
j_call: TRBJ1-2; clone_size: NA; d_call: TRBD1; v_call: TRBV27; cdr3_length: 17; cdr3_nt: TGTGCCAGCAGTTCAAGACAGGGGGCGATTGGTAAATATGGCTACACCTTC; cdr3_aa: CASSSRQGAIGKYGYTF
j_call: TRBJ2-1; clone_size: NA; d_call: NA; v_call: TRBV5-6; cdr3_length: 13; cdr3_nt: TGTGCCAGCAGCCCCACCCCCAGCGATGAGCAGTTCTTC; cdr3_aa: CASSPTPSDEQFF
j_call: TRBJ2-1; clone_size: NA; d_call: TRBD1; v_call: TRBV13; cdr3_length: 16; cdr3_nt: TGTGCCAGCAGCCGCCAGGGGGTAAGCTCCTACAATGAGCAGTTCTTC; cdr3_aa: CASSRQGVSSYNEQFF
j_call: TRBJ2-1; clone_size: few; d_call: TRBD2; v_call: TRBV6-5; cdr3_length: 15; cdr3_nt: TGTGCCAGCACCAAAGGGGCTAGCGGCTACAATGAGCAGTTCTTC; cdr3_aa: CASTKGASGYNEQFF
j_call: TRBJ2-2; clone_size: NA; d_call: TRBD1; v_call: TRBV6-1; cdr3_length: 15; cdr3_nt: TGTGCCAGCAGTGAAGCGCGAGGGGGCATGGTGGAGCTGTTTTTT; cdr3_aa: CASSEARGGMVELFF
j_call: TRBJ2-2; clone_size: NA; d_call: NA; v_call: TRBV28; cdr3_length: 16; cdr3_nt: TGTGCCAGCAGTACTTATCCAGGGGACGAAGCCGGGGAGCTGTTTTTT; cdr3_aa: CASSTYPGDEAGELFF
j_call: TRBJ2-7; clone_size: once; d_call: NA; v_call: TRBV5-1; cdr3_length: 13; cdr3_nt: TGCGCCAGCAGCTTGGGACAGGACTACGAGCAGTACTTC; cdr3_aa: CASSLGQDYEQYF
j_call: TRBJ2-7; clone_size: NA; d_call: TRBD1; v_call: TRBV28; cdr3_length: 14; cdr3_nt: TGTGCCAGCAGAAAACAGGGGAAGGGGTACGAGCAGTACTTC; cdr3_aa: CASRKQGKGYEQYF
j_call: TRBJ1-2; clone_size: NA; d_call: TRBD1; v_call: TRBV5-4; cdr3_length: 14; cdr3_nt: TGTGCCAGCAGCTTACAGGGGGCGTTCTACGGCTACCCCTTC; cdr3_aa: CASSLQGAFYGYPF
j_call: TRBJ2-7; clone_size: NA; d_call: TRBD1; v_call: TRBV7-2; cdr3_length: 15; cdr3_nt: TGTGCCAGCAGCGTACAGGGACAGAATTTCTACGAGCAGTACTTC; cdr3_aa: CASSVQGQNFYEQYF
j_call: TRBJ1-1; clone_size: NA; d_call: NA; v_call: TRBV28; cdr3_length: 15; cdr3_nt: TGTGCCAGCAGTCCCCAAGGGCCGGGAGCGACTGAAGCTTTCTTT; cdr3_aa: CASSPQGPGATEAFF
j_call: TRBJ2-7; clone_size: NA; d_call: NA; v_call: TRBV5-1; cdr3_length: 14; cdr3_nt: TGCGCCAGCAGCTTGCAAGCGAGCTCCTACGAGCAGTACTTC; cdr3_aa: CASSLQASSYEQYF
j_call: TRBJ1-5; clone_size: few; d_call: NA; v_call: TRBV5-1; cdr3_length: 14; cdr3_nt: TGCGCCAGCAGTGAAAGGGGGGGGAATCAGCCCCAGCATTTT; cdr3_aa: CASSERGGNQPQHF
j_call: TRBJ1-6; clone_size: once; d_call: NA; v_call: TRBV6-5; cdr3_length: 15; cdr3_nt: TGTGCCAGCAGTTACCAACGGGTGGAGTATTCACCCCTCCACTTT; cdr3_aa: CASSYQRVEYSPLHF
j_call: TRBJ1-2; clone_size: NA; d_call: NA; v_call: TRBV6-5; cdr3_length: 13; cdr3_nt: TGTGCCAGCGGATATCAGGGGATGGATGGCTACACCTTC; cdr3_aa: CASGYQGMDGYTF
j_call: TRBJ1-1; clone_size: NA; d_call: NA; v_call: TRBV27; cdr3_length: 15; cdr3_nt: TGTGCCAGCAGTTTAATGCAGGGGAGGGGAACTGAAGCTTTCTTT; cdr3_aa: CASSLMQGRGTEAFF
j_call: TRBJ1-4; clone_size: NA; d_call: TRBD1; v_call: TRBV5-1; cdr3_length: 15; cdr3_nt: TGCGCCAGCAGCCTGGCACAGGGGGCATTTGAAAAACTGTTTTTT; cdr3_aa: CASSLAQGAFEKLFF
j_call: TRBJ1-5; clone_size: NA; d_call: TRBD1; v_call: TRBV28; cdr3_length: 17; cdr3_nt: TGTGCCAGCAGCCCGGGGACAGGGATTCCCATTAGTCAGCCCCAGCATTTT; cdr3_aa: CASSPGTGIPISQPQHF
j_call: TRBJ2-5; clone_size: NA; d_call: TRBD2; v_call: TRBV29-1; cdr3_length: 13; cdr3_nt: TGCAGCGTTCTCACGGGGGGTGTAGAGACCCAGTACTTC; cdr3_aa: CSVLTGGVETQYF
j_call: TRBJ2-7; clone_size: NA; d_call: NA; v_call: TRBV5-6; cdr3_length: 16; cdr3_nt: TGTGCCAGCAGCGTGCTGGGGGACTCTAGCTCCTACGAGCAGTACTTC; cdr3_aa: CASSVLGDSSSYEQYF